These 9 T cell receptor beta chains share one sample of origin, sequenced in a study of early T cells in non-severe SARS-CoV-2 infection. TCRdb ran MiXCR on the 5' RACE reads and lists one entry per CDR3 protein. The profile covers roughly 72,000 distinct CDR3 sequences, with roughly an eighth appearing a single time and 2.5% to 3% taken by the ten largest. The sequences come from whole blood, collected at baseline. These receptors all come from an adult who was a healthcare worker with PCR-confirmed SARS-CoV-2 infection or an uninfected control (not recorded which).

This clonotype was counted only a few times. The chain combines TRBV20-1 with TRBJ1-5; D is undetermined. CDR1 and CDR2 (germline): DFQATT, SNEGSKA (reference sequence). The CDR3 contains 14 residues. Trimming cost V 5 bases and J 6 bases, with 17 bases left between them. Written as DNA, the CDR3 is TGCAGTGCTCAACAGTATTCTATCGGTCAGCCCCAGCATTTT. Amino acid sequence: CSAQQYSIGQPQHF.

This clonotype was seen ten or more times. J is TRBJ2-7 and V is TRBV4-1; D might be TRBD1 (5 bases). This CDR3 spans 12 amino acids. The V and J ends lost 7 bases and 3 bases respectively, with 10 bases between them. CDR1 MGHRA and CDR2 YSYEKL come from the germline V gene. CDR3 residues: CASKGAGYEQYF. The CDR3 DNA reads as TGCGCCAGCAAAGGGGCTGGCTACGAGCAGTACTTC.

V is TRBV5-1 and J is TRBJ2-1; D could derive from TRBD1 or TRBD2 (5 bases each). CDR3 length: 17 amino acids. In germline, CDR1 is SGHRS, CDR2 YFSETQ. The germline V and J ends were trimmed by 2 bases and 3 bases, with 18 bases remaining between them. The CDR3 nucleotides read TGCGCCAGCAGCTTTGGTCGTTGGGGGTCTGGCTACAATGAGCAGTTCTTC. The encoded protein is CASSFGRWGSGYNEQFF.

This clonotype has a single count. This sequence joins TRBV27 and TRBJ1-2; no clear D gene. Germline V gene lookup returns CDR1 MNHEY and CDR2 SMNVEV (reference sequence). The CDR3 has 12 amino acids. Trimming took 6 bases from V and 8 from J, leaving 13 bases between them. CDR3 in amino acids: CASRSNNRGYTF. Here the CDR3 DNA reads TGTGCCAGCAGATCCAATAACAGAGGCTACACCTTC.

This clonotype has a count of ten or more. V usage is TRBV7-9 and J usage is TRBJ1-1; tentatively, D is TRBD1 (5 bases). Trimming removed 2 bases at V and 1 base at J, with 14 bases between. Germline CDR1 SEHNR, CDR2 FQNEAQ (reference sequence). CDR3 length equals 16 residues. This CDR3 is CASSLIPVDRNTEAFF. CDR3 DNA sequence: TGTGCCAGCAGCTTAATCCCCGTAGACAGGAACACTGAAGCTTTCTTT. Using reference TRBV7-9 and TRBJ1-1 for the parts outside the CDR3, the full variable domain is DTGVSQNPRHKITKRGQNVTFRCDPISEHNRLYWYRQTLGQGPEFLTYFQNEAQLEKSRLLSDRFSAERPKGSFSTLEIQRTEQGDSAMYLCASSLIPVDRNTEAFFGQGTRLTVV.

This clonotype was seen ten or more times. The genes are TRBV4-1 and TRBJ1-3, with a possible D match to TRBD1 (6 bases). The CDR3 has 17 amino acids. The germline V gene has CDR1 MGHRA and CDR2 YSYEKL. Trimming pared 0 bases from V and 11 bases from J, leaving 23 bases between. CDR3 nucleotides: TGCGCCAGCAGCCAAGAAAGTGGTGCGGACAGTGGGTTCCCCATATATTTT. Protein: CASSQESGADSGFPIYF.

This clonotype was observed a few times. The rearrangement joins TRBV11-2 to TRBJ2-5; possibly TRBD1 for D (6 bases). The CDR3 is 13 residues long. Trimming took 4 bases from V and 5 from J, leaving 11 bases between them. The germline V gene encodes CDR1 SGHAT and CDR2 FQNNGV. CDR3 in amino acids: CASSSRGRETQYF. The CDR3 nucleotides are TGTGCCAGCAGCTCCAGGGGTCGCGAGACCCAGTACTTC.

This clonotype occurred a few times. The chain has TRBV28 and TRBJ2-7, with D perhaps TRBD1 or TRBD2 (5 bases each). This CDR3 spans 12 amino acids. With 6 bases removed from V and 7 bases from J, the gap between germline ends came to 13 bases. Germline loops: CDR1 MDHEN, CDR2 SYDVKM. CDR3 sequence: CASRELEGEQYF. The CDR3 coding sequence is TGTGCCAGCAGAGAACTAGAGGGGGAGCAGTACTTC.

The chain combines TRBV18 with TRBJ2-1; the match to TRBD1 covers 10 bases. Germline V gene data show CDR1 as KGHSH and CDR2 as LQKENI. This CDR3 has 16 residues. V trimming: 3 bases; J trimming: 3 bases; junction bases outside the gene matches: 5. In DNA, the CDR3 is TGTGCCAGCTCACCCTATAGGACAGGGGGCTACAATGAGCAGTTCTTC. Translating gives CASSPYRTGGYNEQFF. Variable domain in full (rest from reference TRBV18 and TRBJ2-1): NAGVMQNPRHLVRRRGQEARLRCSPMKGHSHVYWYRQLPEEGLKFMVYLQKENIIDESGMPKERFSAEFPKEGPSILRIQQVVRGDSAAYFCASSPYRTGGYNEQFFGPGTRLTVL.